A few counts support the clone carrying this T cell receptor beta chain. Method: immunoSEQ multiplex PCR; TCRdb's copy keeps in-frame clones and lacks some. Of about 52,000 clones in the sample, over 85% were seen once. This entry comes from a study of T cell changes during pregnancy in multiple sclerosis. The receptor's source is a female donor with multiple sclerosis, enrolled in a pregnancy study. The source was CD4+ T cells from peripheral blood mononuclear cells, collected before pregnancy.

CDR3 coding DNA: TGTGCCAGCAGCTCCGACTTCCGCTCCGGGGAGCTGTTTTTT. Protein: CASSSDFRSGELFF. The gene calls are TRBV7-2 and TRBJ2-2, with no clear D. The germline V gene has CDR1 SGHTA and CDR2 FQGNSA. The CDR3 sequence is 14 residues long. V was clipped by 4 bases and J by 6 bases, with 12 bases between them.